This TCR beta chain was retrieved from a study of T cells in Graves' hyperthyroidism and ophthalmopathy (dated by TCRdb to about 2019). For the study in its entirety: Peripheral blood was sampled at the time of initial diagnosis, prior to any treatment. Thyroid tissue and blood T-cell repertoires from about six Graves' hyperthyroidism patients were also compared in the study. The paper reports TCR Vbeta CDR3 sequencing of over 130 peripheral blood samples: approximately 41 ophthalmopathy, about 75 hyperthyroidism and about 17 progressor patients. To identify TCR V-J signatures that set the groups apart, the researchers used a discovery cohort of more than 95 patients, made up of under 45 with Graves' ophthalmopathy and about 60 with stable Graves' hyperthyroidism. After blood sampling, hyperthyroidism patients were treated with methimazole at a starting dose of 30 mg daily, and ophthalmopathy patients were treated with high-dose intravenous methylprednisolone. An independent validation cohort of about 20 hyperthyroidism patients and approximately 15 patients who later progressed to ophthalmopathy tested prospective prediction of ophthalmopathy. The 75 to 100 discovery patients were randomly split 7:3 into training and test sets.

This clonotype was observed many times. The target of this receptor is not known. Base qualities are missing; no much larger clone stands one base away. What the authors observed across the whole study: Most expanded thyroid clonotypes (frequency above 0.001) were also detected in blood, suggesting blood repertoires may reflect thyroid immune responses. In validation, the model predicted progression to ophthalmopathy with roughly 66% sensitivity and roughly 72% specificity, a median of approximately 6.5 months before onset. No statistical method was used to set the sample size in advance, and investigators knew the group allocation. In cross-validation, a model built on a 13 V-J signature told ophthalmopathy apart from stable hyperthyroidism with over 85% sensitivity and 81% to 82% specificity, and in testing the same model reached 80%/75%.

The TCR beta CDR3 regions were amplified from RNA transcripts. The first round of RT-PCR for the TCR CDR3 was performed with the HTBI primer set and the Qiagen OneStep RT-PCR kit. Libraries were constructed in a second round of multiplex PCR, after which size selection and purification were carried out. Sequencing of the libraries was done on an Illumina HiSeq2000 using paired-end 100 bp reads. Regarding the original processing steps: SOAPnuke was used to process the raw data, with reads discarded if the reads contained adapters or uncalled bases, had a mean Phred below 15, or lacked an exact constant-primer or identifier match. COPE v1.2.5 was used to merge the high-quality paired reads, and each unique nucleotide sequence was defined as a clonotype. Clonotypes were aligned to IMGT TRBV, TRBD and TRBJ reference segments using MiTCR v1.1. Analysis was restricted to V-J combinations with a frequency above 0.0001, which covered 98% to 99.2% of repertoires. A TCS score was defined as the ratio of F50 (clonal expansion) to E x V (chaos), with BLOSUM62-based TCRdist applied between CDR3 peptides within each V-J. Welch's t-statistics and random forest reduced approximately 520 V-J features to some 14, which were used in a naive Bayes classifier (R e1071). Starting from the raw public reads, TCRdb applied fastp trimming at Q25, assembled clones with MiXCR and retained in-frame beta chains. Records with the same CDR3 protein are collapsed into one entry carrying the most frequent genes and DNA. The V and J calls were determined by TCRdb, not by the authors. Counted in this sample were approximately 400,000 distinct CDR3 sequences; around 16% of them appeared once. The ten largest clones take up 28% of the sample.

Hyperthyroidism patients were aged 18 to 65 years and newly diagnosed, with disease duration of less than 2 months. The study excluded patients with uncontrolled infections, other autoimmune diseases, pregnancy or lactation. Diagnoses were established on the basis of clinical symptoms, serum thyroxine and TRAb, thyroid ultrasound, and orbital computed tomography. Blood from progressor patients was drawn when they were first diagnosed with hyperthyroidism, before any ophthalmopathy symptoms appeared. Ficoll-Paque density gradient centrifugation was used to isolate PBMCs from about 9.4 ml of fresh peripheral blood. Progressor patients were first diagnosed with Graves' hyperthyroidism and then developed ophthalmopathy during follow-up. Trizol reagent was used to extract total RNA, and RNA quality was then checked on an Agilent 2100 Bioanalyzer. Trimming at the junction amounts to 2 bases on V and 0 bases on J, and the germline ends lie 5 bases apart. The germline V gene yields WSHSY for CDR1 and SAAADI for CDR2. CDR3 length: 14 amino acids, cysteine to phenylalanine. The retained sequence is limited to the CDR3, 42 bases, with the frame set at the first base.

Material for sequencing was blood. The clonotype comes from a young woman with Graves' hyperthyroidism that later progressed to Graves' ophthalmopathy. The rearranged chain carries TRBV10-2 and TRBJ2-4; the D segment cannot be called with confidence. CDR3 loop: CASSEPGAKNIQYF. The nucleotide sequence reads as follows: TGCGCCAGCAGTGAGCCGGGAGCCAAAAACATTCAGTACTTC.